The text below deals with one TCR beta chain. This clone has a single count. Its recognized antigen is unknown. Within one base of it there is no much larger clone, and no base qualities were kept. This specimen comes from a study of blood T cell repertoires in COVID-19 (dated by TCRdb to 2020 to 2021). In the study overall: Samples from collaborators originated in the United States, Italy and Spain and spanned both the acute and convalescent phases of COVID-19. The material from the prospective study consisted of cDNA or gDNA derived from T cells, B-cell-depleted T cells, or PBMCs. Subjects who had been exposed to COVID-19, were actively infected with it, or had recovered from it provided the deeply sampled blood TCRbeta repertoires that made up the dataset. The repertoires were released in a freely available public database meant as a resource for research on the immune response to SARS-CoV-2. The samples were drawn from two sources: the first 160 participants of the ongoing ImmuneRACE study, and 950 to 1,500 subjects contributed by 6 global collaborators. Nearly every sample came with metadata listing a de-identified subject ID, COVID-19 status, age in years and sex. Where available, HLA class I and class II types were taken from metadata supplied by the sample provider and were not determined by assay-based typing. Study-wide findings and limitations: The quantity of clinical and demographic metadata differed by source and by participant and was supplied without curation.

Clipping removes 0 bases from V and 7 bases from J, with 14 as the unmatched junction base count. The CDR3 runs 17 residues from the cysteine to the phenylalanine. Of the read, only the CDR3 DNA is kept; its 51 bases are in frame from base 1. Via the germline V gene, CDR1 is SGDLS and CDR2 YYNGEE. Enrolling through a virtual design, the prospective study's participants ranged in age from roughly 18 to 89 years and lived across about two dozen United States geographic areas. In the prospective study, cohorts were assigned on the basis of participant-reported clinical history obtained from a screening survey and a study questionnaire. Recovered participants in ImmuneRACE Cohort 3 were defined as having two consecutive negative NP/OP PCR tests, clearance from a healthcare professional, or resolution of symptoms. Each participant in the prospective study had whole blood, serum and a nasopharyngeal or oropharyngeal swab collected by mobile phlebotomists. Prospective study participants could optionally give additional blood draws and questionnaires over an approximately 2-month period. Before DNA extraction, blood samples from the prospective study were shipped at room temperature or frozen.

The immunoSEQ Assay, a bias-controlled multiplex PCR, was used to amplify TCRbeta CDR3 regions from genomic DNA. Concerning the study's data processing: The number of nucleated cells in each sample was estimated from the amplification of reference gene primers within the assay. To quantify the absolute abundance of each unique TCRbeta CDR3 rearrangement, sequence reads were collapsed and filtered. For each sample, productive Simpson clonality was calculated by taking the square root of Simpson's diversity index across productive rearrangements. Not all clones reach the TCRdb copy of this immuneACCESS table, which keeps in-frame sequences only. Checked studies attribute under half of the gap to unresolved V genes and leave the rest unexplained. That table furnishes V, J and clone size, whereas the DNA furnished D and trimming. Within this sample are about 160,000 clones, with more than 70% of them counted one time only. About a sixth of the sample goes to the ten largest clones.

Sequencing used PBMCs or T cells enriched from blood (not recorded which). This receptor chain uses TRBV9 and TRBJ1-2; the junction holds 8 bases that match TRBD1. The sequence derives from a man aged 55 to 70 who had recovered from COVID-19. The CDR3 amino acid sequence is: CASSVEWRARTGSGYTF. The DNA sequence is TGTGCCAGCAGCGTAGAGTGGCGCGCGCGGACAGGGAGTGGCTACACCTTC. The entire variable domain, with the stretches around the CDR3 drawn from the reference TRBV9 and TRBJ1-2 proteins, is DSGVTQTPKHLITATGQRVTLRCSPRSGDLSVYWYQQSLDQGLQFLIQYYNGEERAKGNILERFSAQQFPDLHSELNLSSLELGDSALYFCASSVEWRARTGSGYTFGSGTRLTVV.